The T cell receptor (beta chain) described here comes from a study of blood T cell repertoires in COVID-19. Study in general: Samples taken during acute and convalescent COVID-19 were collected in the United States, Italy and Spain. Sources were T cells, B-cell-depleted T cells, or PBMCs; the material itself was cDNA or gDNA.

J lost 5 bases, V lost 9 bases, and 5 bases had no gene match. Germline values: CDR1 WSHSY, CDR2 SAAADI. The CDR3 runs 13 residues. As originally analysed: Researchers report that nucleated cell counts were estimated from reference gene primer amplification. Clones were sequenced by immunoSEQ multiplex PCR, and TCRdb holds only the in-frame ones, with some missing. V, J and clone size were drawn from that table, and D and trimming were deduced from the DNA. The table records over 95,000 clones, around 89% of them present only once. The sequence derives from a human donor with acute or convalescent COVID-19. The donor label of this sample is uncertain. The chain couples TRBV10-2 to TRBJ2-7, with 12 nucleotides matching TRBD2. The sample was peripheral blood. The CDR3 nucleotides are TGCGCCAGTAGGACTAGCGGGGCCGACGAGCAGTACTTC. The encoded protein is CASRTSGADEQYF.